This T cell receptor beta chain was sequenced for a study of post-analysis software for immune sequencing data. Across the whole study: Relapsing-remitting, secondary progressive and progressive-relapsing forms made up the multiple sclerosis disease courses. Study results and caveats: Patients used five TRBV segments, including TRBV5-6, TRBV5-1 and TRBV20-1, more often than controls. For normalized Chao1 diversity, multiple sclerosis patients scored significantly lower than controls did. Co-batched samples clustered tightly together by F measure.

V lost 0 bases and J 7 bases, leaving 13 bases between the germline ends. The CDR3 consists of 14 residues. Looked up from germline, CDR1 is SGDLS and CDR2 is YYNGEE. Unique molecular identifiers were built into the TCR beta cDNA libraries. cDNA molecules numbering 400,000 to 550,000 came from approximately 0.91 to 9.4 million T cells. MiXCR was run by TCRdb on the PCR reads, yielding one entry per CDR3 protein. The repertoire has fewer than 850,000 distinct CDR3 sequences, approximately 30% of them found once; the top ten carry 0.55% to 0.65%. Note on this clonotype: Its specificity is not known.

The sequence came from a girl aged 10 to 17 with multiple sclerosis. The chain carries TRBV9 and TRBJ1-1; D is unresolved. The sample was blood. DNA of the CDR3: TGTGCCAGCAGCGTAGTTCCGAAGGGTGGTGAAGCTTTCTTT. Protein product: CASSVVPKGGEAFF.